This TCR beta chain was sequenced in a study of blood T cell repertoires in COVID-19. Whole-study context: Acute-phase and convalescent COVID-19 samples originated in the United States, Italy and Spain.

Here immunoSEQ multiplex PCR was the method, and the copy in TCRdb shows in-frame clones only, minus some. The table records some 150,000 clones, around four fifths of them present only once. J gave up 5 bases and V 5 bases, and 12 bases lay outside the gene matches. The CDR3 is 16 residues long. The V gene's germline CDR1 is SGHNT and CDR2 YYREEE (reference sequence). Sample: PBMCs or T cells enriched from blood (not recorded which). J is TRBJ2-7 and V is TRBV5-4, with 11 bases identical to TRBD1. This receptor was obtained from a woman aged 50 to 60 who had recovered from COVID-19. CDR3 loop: CASSHALGQGADEQYF. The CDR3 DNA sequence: TGTGCCAGCAGTCATGCTCTCGGACAGGGGGCTGACGAGCAGTACTTC.